This record looks at one T cell receptor beta chain sequence and its context. Antigen specificity is unknown. The CDR3 extends over 15 amino acids. Between the trimmed V and J ends, which lost 4 bases and 4 bases, there was a span of 17 bases. Germline CDR1 is SGDLS and CDR2 is YYNGEE. Pools of viral peptides were used by the ViraFEST assay to expand antigen-specific CD4+ T cells ahead of sequencing. CD4+ T cell isolation took place after 10 days of culture. BNT162b2 vaccine or mRNA-1273 vaccine was given to participants in two doses. The researchers cultured 1.5 million to 2 million PBMC per well with 7.5 to 10 IU/ml IL-2 and 7.5 to 10 ug/ml peptides. Method: immunoSEQ multiplex PCR; TCRdb's copy keeps in-frame clones and lacks some. The sample lists 67,000 or so clones, around 81% seen once, with 1.2% in the top ten. These data belong to a study of vaccination effects on CD4 cells after COVID-19.

Here the sequenced sample was CD4+ T cells from PBMCs cultured with HCoV-229E spike peptides, taken after COVID-19 vaccination. J is TRBJ1-2 and V is TRBV9, with D maybe TRBD1 (6 bases). This TCR was sampled from a human donor who received a COVID-19 vaccine. In DNA, the CDR3 is TGTGCCAGCAGCCCCAGGACAGTTACGCCCTATGGCTACACCTTC. Its translation is CASSPRTVTPYGYTF.